The 17 T cell receptor beta chains below come from one sample, sequenced in a study of metastatic and nonmetastatic thyroid tumors. Via MiXCR, TCRdb re-called the PCR reads. This repertoire shows around 19,000 clones, roughly 15% found once; its top ten account for about 36%. All patients were treatment-naive before thyroid surgery. Sample: blood. The receptors were gathered from a female donor with papillary thyroid cancer or a benign thyroid nodule (not recorded which). Some clones in this sample may be carry-over from other donors' samples.

This clone appeared many times. The CDR3 spells CASSFLAGASDTQYF. The CDR3 nucleotides are TGTGCCAGCAGTTTTCTAGCGGGAGCTTCTGATACGCAGTATTTT. The rearrangement links TRBV27 to TRBJ2-3; 10 nucleotides match TRBD2. V lost 3 bases to trimming and J lost 6 bases; unmatched junction nucleotides: 6. Per the germline V gene, CDR1 is MNHEY and CDR2 is SMNVEV (reference sequence). There are 15 residues in the CDR3.

At least ten counts were recorded for this clone. This chain uses TRBV3-1 with TRBJ2-3; D unclear. CDR3 length: 14 amino acids. In germline, CDR1 is LGHDT, CDR2 YNNKEL (reference sequence). V was cut by 0 bases and J by 1 base, with 5 bases left in between. CDR3 residues: CASSQDRGTDTQYF. The CDR3 bases are TGTGCCAGCAGCCAAGATAGGGGCACAGATACGCAGTATTTT.

This clone was seen many times. Other nucleotide sequences from this sample produce the same CDR3. The V call is TRBV28, the J call TRBJ2-7; D gene ambiguous. Germline CDR1 and CDR2: MDHEN and SYDVKM. V was cut by 5 bases and J by 7 bases, with 12 bases left in between. CDR3 length: 12 residues. The CDR3 sequence is CASSVLAQEQYF. The CDR3 nucleotides are TGTGCCAGCAGTGTTTTAGCCCAAGAGCAGTACTTC.

In this sample, this clone turned up many times. This chain uses TRBV5-4 with TRBJ2-7; the D gene is possibly TRBD1 (5 bases). The ends were cut back, 4 bases at V and 2 bases at J, with 16 bases in the middle. Germline loops: CDR1 SGHNT, CDR2 YYREEE (reference sequence). The CDR3 is made up of 15 amino acids. The CDR3 is CASSPTYGQTYEQYF. The CDR3 bases are TGTGCCAGCAGCCCTACGTACGGACAAACCTACGAGCAGTACTTC.

This clone has a count of ten or more. The chain uses TRBV6-1 and TRBJ1-2; D is possibly TRBD1 (5 bases). The CDR3 is made up of 14 amino acids. Trimming pared 6 bases from V and 2 bases from J, leaving 13 bases between. Germline V gene sequence: CDR1 MNHNS, CDR2 SASEGT. CDR3 nucleotide sequence: TGTGCCAGCAGAACAGTTACAGGAAACTATGGCTACACCTTC. Its protein product is CASRTVTGNYGYTF.

This clone has a count of ten or more. The rearrangement uses TRBV12-3 or TRBV12-4 and TRBJ2-7; perhaps D is TRBD1 or TRBD2 (6 bases each). Trimming removed 6 bases at V and 2 bases at J, with 20 bases between. The length of the CDR3 is 16 residues. CDR3: CASRDPPRRGTYEQYF. CDR3 DNA sequence: TGTGCCAGCAGGGACCCCCCGAGGAGGGGGACCTACGAGCAGTACTTC.

Ten or more counts support this clone. The CDR3 reads CASSRPSGRAVTDTQYF. The CDR3 DNA reads as TGTGCCAGCAGCCGTCCTAGCGGGAGGGCCGTCACAGATACGCAGTATTTT. V is TRBV7-2 and J is TRBJ2-3; 12 bases align to TRBD2. CDR1 is SGHTA and CDR2 is FQGNSA in the germline V gene. V was clipped by 5 bases and J by 2 bases; unmatched bases: 8. There are 17 residues in the CDR3. The variable domain in full, completed from reference TRBV7-2 and TRBJ2-3, reads GAGVSQSPSNKVTEKGKDVELRCDPISGHTALYWYRQSLGQGLEFLIYFQGNSAPDKSGLPSDRFSAERTGGSVSTLTIQRTQQEDSAVYLCASSRPSGRAVTDTQYFGPGTRLTVL.

Of note for this clone: This could be a read error, since a much larger clone is one nucleotide away. This sequence joins TRBV7-9 and TRBJ1-1; D is ambiguous. The CDR3 has 12 amino acids. The V gene's germline CDR1 is SEHNR and CDR2 FQNEAQ (reference sequence). CDR3 coding DNA: TGTGCCAGCAGCCGATCCGACACTGAAGCTTCCTTT. Residues: CASSRSDTEASF.

This clone has ten or more counts. The rearrangement joins TRBV11-3 to TRBJ2-7, with D possibly TRBD1 on 6 matching bases. Looked up from germline, CDR1 is SGHNT and CDR2 is YENEEA. Trimming stripped 5 bases from V and 6 bases from J, with 17 bases between. CDR3 length equals 14 residues. For the CDR3, the DNA is TGTGCCAGCAGCCTCGCGAGGGAACAGGGCGAGCAGTACTTC. It codes for CASSLAREQGEQYF.

The J gene is TRBJ2-3, the V gene TRBV7-9; 7 bases fit TRBD1. Germline V gene data show CDR1 as SEHNR and CDR2 as FQNEAQ (reference sequence). V was clipped by 6 bases and J by 5 bases; unmatched bases: 8. The CDR3 is 14 residues long. The CDR3 region is CASRVGQVIDTQYF. The CDR3 DNA follows: TGTGCCAGCAGAGTAGGACAGGTTATAGATACGCAGTATTTT.

This clone was found many times. This chain joins TRBV4-1 and TRBJ2-2; 10 bases fit TRBD2. The CDR3 spans 18 residues. The germline gives CDR1 MGHRA, CDR2 YSYEKL. J was trimmed by 7 bases and V by 0 bases; bases with no gene match: 11. CDR3 DNA sequence: TGCGCCAGCAGCCAAGAGGTATTAGCGGGAGGTAAAGGCGGGGAGCTGTTTTTT. It codes for CASSQEVLAGGKGGELFF.

This clone was observed a few times. This sequence joins TRBV6-5 and TRBJ2-7, with unresolved D. The CDR3 covers 14 residues. Germline V CDR1 and CDR2: MNHEY, SVGAGI. Deletions cut 0 bases from V and 6 bases from J, with 12 bases between. CDR3 nucleotides: TGTGCCAGCAGTTACTCTCCAGGCCGGGTCGAGCAGTACTTC. Residues: CASSYSPGRVEQYF.

This clone was seen repeatedly, ten times or more. This sequence joins TRBV12-3 or TRBV12-4 and TRBJ2-7, with D maybe TRBD2 (5 bases). Trimming removed 5 bases from V and 2 bases from J, with 10 bases in between. The CDR3 totals 13 residues. The CDR3 nucleotides read TGTGCCAGCAGTGCAAGCGGAACCTACGAGCAGTACTTC. This encodes CASSASGTYEQYF.

Many counts were recorded for this clone. This chain links TRBV14 with TRBJ1-4; D remains ambiguous. Between the trimmed V and J ends, which lost 4 bases and 6 bases, there was a span of 12 bases. CDR1 and CDR2 from the germline V gene are SGHDN and FVKESK. CDR3 size: 14 residues. The CDR3 bases are TGTGCCAGCAGCCCCCGAGGCCCCGATGAAAAACTGTTTTTT. Its translation: CASSPRGPDEKLFF.

In its sample, this clone was seen many times. The chain carries TRBV5-1 and TRBJ2-2, with TRBD2 identical over 8 bases. From germline, CDR1 is SGHRS and CDR2 YFSETQ. V lost 0 bases and J lost 5; bases outside the gene matches: 3. There are 15 residues in the CDR3. The CDR3 nucleotides are TGCGCCAGCAGCTTGGAACGGGGGGGGACCGGGGAGCTGTTTTTT. This gives the protein CASSLERGGTGELFF.

In this sample, this clone turned up many times. A junction end diverges from the germline sequence, so it may reflect a read error. The chain recombines TRBV7-3 with TRBJ2-1, with D possibly being TRBD2 (6 bases). There are 13 residues in the CDR3. Germline assignment: CDR1 SGHTA and CDR2 FQGTGA. The CDR3 DNA reads TGTGCCGGCAGCTTAACTGCGGGGAAGGGGCAGTTCTTC. Protein product: CAGSLTAGKGQFF. Full variable domain (outside the CDR3, taken from reference TRBV7-3 and TRBJ2-1): GAGVSQTPSNKVTEKGKYVELRCDPISGHTALYWYRQSLGQGPEFLIYFQGTGAADDSGLPNDRFFAVRPEGSVSTLKIQRTERGDSAVYLCAGSLTAGKGQFFGPGTRLTVL.

In its sample, this clone is medium-sized (0.01 to 0.1%). This rearrangement joins TRBV10-3 to TRBJ2-7; no reliable D call. The CDR3 consists of 16 residues. CDR1 is ENHRY and CDR2 is SYGVKD in the germline V gene. The germline V and J ends were trimmed by 3 bases and 4 bases, with 19 bases remaining between them. The CDR3 region has the DNA TGTGCCATCAGTGACCCCACTGGTAGTGCCAGATACGAGCAGTACTTC. It is translated as CAISDPTGSARYEQYF.